This T cell receptor (beta chain) was retrieved from a study of blood T cells in healthy people across ages. A second PCR of 7 to 11 cycles used a sample-barcoded 5' primer and a J-beta primer mix. MiXCR was run by TCRdb on the 5' RACE reads, yielding one entry per CDR3 protein. The sample contains 1.5 million to 2 million distinct CDR3 sequences, more than 35% of which appear only once. This TCR derives from a human donor in good health. Sequenced: blood.

The CDR3 nucleotides are TGCGCCAGCAGCCAGCAACTAGCGGGGAGCACAGATACGCAGTATTTT. It codes for CASSQQLAGSTDTQYF. V usage is TRBV4-3 and J usage is TRBJ2-3, with TRBD2 identical over 10 bases. The germline V gene encodes CDR1 LGHNA and CDR2 YSLEER. This CDR3 region has 16 residues. V was clipped by 3 bases and J by 0 bases; unmatched bases: 3.